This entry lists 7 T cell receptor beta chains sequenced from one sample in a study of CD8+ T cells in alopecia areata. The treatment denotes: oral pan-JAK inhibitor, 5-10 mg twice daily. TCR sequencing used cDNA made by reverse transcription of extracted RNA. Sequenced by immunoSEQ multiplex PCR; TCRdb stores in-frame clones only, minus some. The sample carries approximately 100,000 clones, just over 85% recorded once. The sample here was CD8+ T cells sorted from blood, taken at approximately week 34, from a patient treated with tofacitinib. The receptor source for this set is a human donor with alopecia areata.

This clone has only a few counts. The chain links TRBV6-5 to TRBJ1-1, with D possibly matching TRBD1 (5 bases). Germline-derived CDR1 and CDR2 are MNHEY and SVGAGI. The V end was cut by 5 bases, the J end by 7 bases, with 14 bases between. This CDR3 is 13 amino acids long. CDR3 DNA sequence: TGTGCCAGCAGTACTCAGGGAATTGATGAAGCTTTCTTT. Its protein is CASSTQGIDEAFF.

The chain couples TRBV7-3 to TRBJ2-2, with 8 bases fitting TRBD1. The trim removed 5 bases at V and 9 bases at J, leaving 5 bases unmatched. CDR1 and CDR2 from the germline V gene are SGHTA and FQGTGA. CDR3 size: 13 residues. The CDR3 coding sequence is TGTGCCAGCAGCCCACAGGGGGTCCGGGAGCTGTTTTTT. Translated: CASSPQGVRELFF. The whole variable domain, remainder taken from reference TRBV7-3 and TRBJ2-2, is GAGVSQTPSNKVTEKGKYVELRCDPISGHTALYWYRQSLGQGPEFLIYFQGTGAADDSGLPNDRFFAVRPEGSVSTLKIQRTERGDSAVYLCASSPQGVRELFFGEGSRLTVL.

The CDR3 DNA reads as TGCGCACCCCCGGGCTACACTGAAGCTTTCTTT. Translated: CAPPGYTEAFF. V gene TRBV5-1 combines with J gene TRBJ1-1; no clear D. CDR1 and CDR2 (germline): SGHRS, YFSETQ. The CDR3 extends over 11 amino acids.

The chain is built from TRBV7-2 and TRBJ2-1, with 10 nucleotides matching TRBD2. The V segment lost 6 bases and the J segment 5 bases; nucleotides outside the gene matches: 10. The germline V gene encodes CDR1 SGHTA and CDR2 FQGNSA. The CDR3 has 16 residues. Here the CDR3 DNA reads TGTGCCAGCAGGAGTCCCGGGACTAGCGTTGACAATGAGCAGTTCTTC. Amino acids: CASRSPGTSVDNEQFF.

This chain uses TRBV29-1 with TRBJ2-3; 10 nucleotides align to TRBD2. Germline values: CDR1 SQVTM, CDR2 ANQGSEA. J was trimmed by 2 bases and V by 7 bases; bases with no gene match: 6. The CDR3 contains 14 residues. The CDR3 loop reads CSAASGGPTDTQYF. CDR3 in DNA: TGCAGCGCTGCTAGCGGGGGACCCACAGATACGCAGTATTTT.

The CDR3 here is CASSTAAGALINEQYF. The CDR3 nucleotides read TGTGCCAGCAGCACGGCAGCGGGGGCTCTAATTAACGAGCAGTACTTC. The chain employs TRBV7-9 and TRBJ2-7; 8 positions match TRBD2. V was clipped by 5 bases and J by 5 bases; unmatched bases: 14. Germline CDR1 SEHNR, CDR2 FQNEAQ (reference sequence). The CDR3 extends over 16 amino acids.

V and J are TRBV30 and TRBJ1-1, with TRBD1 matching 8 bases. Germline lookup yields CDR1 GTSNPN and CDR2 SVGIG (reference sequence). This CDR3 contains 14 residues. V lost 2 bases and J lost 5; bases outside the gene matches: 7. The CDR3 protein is CAWSPLDRETEAFF. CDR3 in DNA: TGTGCCTGGAGTCCACTGGACAGGGAAACTGAAGCTTTCTTT.